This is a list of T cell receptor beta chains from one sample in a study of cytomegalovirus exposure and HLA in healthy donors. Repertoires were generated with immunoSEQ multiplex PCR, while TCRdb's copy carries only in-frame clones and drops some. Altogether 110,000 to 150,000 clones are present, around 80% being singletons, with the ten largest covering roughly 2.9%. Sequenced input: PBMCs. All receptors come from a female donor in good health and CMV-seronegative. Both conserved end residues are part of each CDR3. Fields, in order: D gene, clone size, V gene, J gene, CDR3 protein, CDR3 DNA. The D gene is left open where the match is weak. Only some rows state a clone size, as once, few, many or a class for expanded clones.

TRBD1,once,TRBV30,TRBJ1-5,CAWTTKDRGRVQPQHF,TGTGCCTGGACCACGAAGGACAGGGGGCGAGTTCAGCCCCAGCATTTT
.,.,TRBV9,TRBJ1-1,CASSPAGGSFRTEAFF,TGTGCCAGCAGCCCCGCGGGAGGTTCCTTCAGAACTGAAGCTTTCTTT
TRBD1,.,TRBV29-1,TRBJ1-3,CSVGTGAGNTIYF,TGCAGCGTCGGAACAGGGGCTGGAAACACCATATATTTT
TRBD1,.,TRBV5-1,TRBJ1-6,CASSSTGGDSPLHF,TGCGCCAGCAGCTCCACAGGGGGTGATTCACCCCTCCACTTT
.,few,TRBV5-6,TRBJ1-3,CASSPRGAQNTIYF,TGTGCCAGCAGCCCCCGTGGAGCTCAGAACACCATATATTTT
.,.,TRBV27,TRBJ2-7,CASSLSGGLRGYEQYF,TGTGCCAGCAGTTTATCGGGGGGGCTAAGGGGTTACGAGCAGTACTTC
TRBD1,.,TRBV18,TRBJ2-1,CASSGQGAWNEQFF,TGTGCCAGCTCAGGGCAGGGGGCTTGGAATGAGCAGTTCTTC
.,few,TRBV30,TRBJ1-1,CAWSFGGGTEAFF,TGTGCCTGGAGTTTCGGGGGGGGCACTGAAGCTTTCTTT
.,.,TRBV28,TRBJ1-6,CASRDLYSPLHF,TGTGCCAGCAGAGATCTATATTCACCCCTCCACTTT
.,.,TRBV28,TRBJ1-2,CASSLTDWQGLYGYPF,TGTGCCAGCAGTTTAACCGATTGGCAGGGCCTCTATGGCTACCCCTTC
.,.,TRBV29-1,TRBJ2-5,CSVRQAVGTQYF,TGCAGCGTGCGACAGGCCGTGGGGACCCAGTACTTC
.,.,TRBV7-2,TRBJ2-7,CASSFDGIGYEQYF,TGTGCCAGCAGCTTTGACGGGATTGGCTACGAGCAGTACTTC
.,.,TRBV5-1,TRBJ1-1,CASSLLRSSNTEAFF,TGCGCCAGCAGCTTGCTGCGTAGTTCGAACACTGAAGCTTTCTTT
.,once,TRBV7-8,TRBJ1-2,CASSLVLGEGYGYTF,TGTGCCAGCAGCTTAGTGCTGGGCGAGGGCTATGGCTACACCTTC